This T cell receptor beta chain was captured by sequencing in a study of T cell repertoires in cytomegalovirus infection. Notes on the study in general: Predominance within the ex vivo response was attributable to HLA-C-restricted CMV-specific TCR beta clonotypes.

Each CDR3 protein is one row after TCRdb ran MiXCR on the reads. The sample has 150,000 to 200,000 distinct CDR3 sequences; around 20% are singletons. The CDR3 loop spans 15 amino acids. V lost 6 bases, J lost 2 bases, and 11 bases stayed unmatched. Germline values: CDR1 DFQATT, CDR2 SNEGSKA (reference sequence). Comment on this clonotype: Its antigen is still unknown.

V gene TRBV20-1 combines with J gene TRBJ2-7; TRBD1 agrees at 9 bases. This receptor was obtained from a human donor in good health (CMV status not recorded). Some clones in this sample may be carry-over from other donors' samples. The sequenced material came from PBMCs. CDR3 amino acids: CSATSPGQGTYEQYF. The CDR3 nucleotides read TGCAGTGCCACCTCCCCGGGACAGGGTACCTACGAGCAGTACTTC.